This entry is about one TCR beta chain. Its specificity is unknown. The data were obtained in a study of cytomegalovirus exposure and HLA in healthy donors. General observations from the study: Other equally common chains were less clonally expanded than HLA-associated TCR beta chains, a later analysis showed. Within an earlier analysis, most TCR beta V segments proved productive either about 87% or about 30% of the time. Generally TCR sequences proved uncommon, though certain public TCRs appeared in numerous donors.

The CDR3 loop spans 14 amino acids. The germline gives CDR1 PRHDT, CDR2 FYEKMQ (reference sequence). V trimming: 3 bases; J trimming: 3 bases; junction bases outside the gene matches: 5. Amplification used 60 Vbeta primers and 13 Jbeta primers. Generated by immunoSEQ multiplex PCR, the TCRdb table keeps only in-frame clones and is missing some. In the table there are 200,000 to 300,000 clones, roughly 78% of which are singletons. The TCR comes from a boy between 5 and 17 years old in good health and CMV-seronegative. The chain uses TRBV13 and TRBJ2-7, with 7 bases aligning to TRBD1. The sample was PBMCs. The CDR3 loop reads CASSFRDSDYEQYF. CDR3 bases: TGTGCCAGCAGCTTTCGGGACAGCGACTACGAGCAGTACTTC.